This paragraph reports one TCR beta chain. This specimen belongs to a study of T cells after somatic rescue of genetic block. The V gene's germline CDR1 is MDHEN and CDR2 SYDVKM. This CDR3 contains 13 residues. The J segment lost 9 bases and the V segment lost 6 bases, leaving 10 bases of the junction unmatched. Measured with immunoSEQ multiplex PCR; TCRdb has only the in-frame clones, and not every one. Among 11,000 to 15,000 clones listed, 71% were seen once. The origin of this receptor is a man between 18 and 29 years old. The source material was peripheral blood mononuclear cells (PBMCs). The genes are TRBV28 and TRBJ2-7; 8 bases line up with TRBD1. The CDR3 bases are TGTGCCAGCAGCCCGACAGGGGAGAATGGGCAGTACTTC. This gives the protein CASSPTGENGQYF.